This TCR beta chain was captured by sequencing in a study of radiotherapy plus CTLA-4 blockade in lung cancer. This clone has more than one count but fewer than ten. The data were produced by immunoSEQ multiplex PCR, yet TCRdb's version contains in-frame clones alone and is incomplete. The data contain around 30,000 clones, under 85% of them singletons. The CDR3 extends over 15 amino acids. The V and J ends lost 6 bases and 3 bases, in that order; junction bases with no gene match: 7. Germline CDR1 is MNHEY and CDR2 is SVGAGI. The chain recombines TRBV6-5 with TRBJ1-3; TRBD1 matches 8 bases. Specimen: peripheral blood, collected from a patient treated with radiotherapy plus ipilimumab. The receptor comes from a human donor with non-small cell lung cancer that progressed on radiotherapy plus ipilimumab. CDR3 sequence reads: CASSDGQGYGNTIYF. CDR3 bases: TGTGCCAGCAGCGACGGACAGGGCTATGGAAACACCATATATTTT.